One and the same sample provided the 31 T cell receptor beta chains below, sequenced in a study of shared clonotypes between healthy human individuals. Terminally differentiated effector memory CD45RA+ cells were excluded from the naive CD8 cells, which were CD45RO-negative and positively selected for CCR7. Measured with immunoSEQ multiplex PCR; TCRdb has only the in-frame clones, and not every one. This table has about 2,200,000 clones, roughly 91% appearing once. The sample consisted of naive CD8+ T cells from PBMCs. The receptors here all came from a man aged 18 to 29 in good health. Some clones in this sample may be carry-over from other donors' samples.

This chain links TRBV28 with TRBJ1-2; 7 nucleotides align to TRBD1. Trimming removed 7 bases from V and 4 bases from J; junction bases left unmatched: 15. The germline CDR1 and CDR2 sequences are MDHEN and SYDVKM. This CDR3 contains 16 residues. CDR3 amino acids: CASILREGARPYGYTF. The CDR3 nucleotides read TGTGCCAGCATCCTAAGGGAGGGGGCGCGCCCCTATGGCTACACCTTC.

This clone was picked up one time. The chain carries TRBV27 and TRBJ1-5; tentative D call: TRBD1 (6 bases). The CDR3 runs to 15 residues. Germline CDR1 reads MNHEY; CDR2 reads SMNVEV (reference sequence). The ends were cut back, 1 base at V and 6 bases at J, with 13 bases in the middle. CDR3 residues: CASSLYGQGGQPQHF. The CDR3, as DNA: TGTGCCAGCAGTTTATACGGCCAAGGGGGTCAGCCCCAGCATTTT.

This clone was counted once. V and J are TRBV10-3 and TRBJ1-2; 8 positions match TRBD1. The V segment lost 10 bases and the J segment 1 base; nucleotides outside the gene matches: 14. In germline, CDR1 is ENHRY, CDR2 SYGVKD. The CDR3 runs 16 residues. The CDR3 sequence: CATAKGDRGLNYGYTF. The CDR3 coding sequence is TGTGCCACCGCGAAAGGCGACAGGGGCCTTAACTATGGCTACACCTTC.

The chain joins TRBV7-9 to TRBJ2-3; D tentatively reads TRBD1 or TRBD2 (5 bases each). Trimming removed 6 bases at V and 4 bases at J, with 8 bases between. The CDR3 spans 12 residues. The germline gives CDR1 SEHNR, CDR2 FQNEAQ (reference sequence). The CDR3 region has the DNA TGTGCCAGCAGGGTGGGGGCAGATACGCAGTATTTT. This codes for CASRVGADTQYF.

In this sample, this clone turned up a few times. In the same sample, other DNA sequences code for this CDR3. The gene calls are TRBV7-9 and TRBJ2-4; a possible D gene is TRBD1 (5 bases). Germline assignment: CDR1 SEHNR and CDR2 FQNEAQ (reference sequence). The V gene lost 0 bases and the J gene lost 5 bases, with 5 bases spanning the gap. The CDR3 runs to 13 residues. CDR3 sequence: CASSLARENIQYF. The DNA for the CDR3 is TGTGCCAGCAGCTTAGCCAGGGAAAACATTCAGTACTTC.

Turning to this clone: Other DNA sequences in this sample translate to the same CDR3. The chain uses TRBV27 and TRBJ2-1; D is uncertain. This CDR3 comprises 15 residues. Trimming removed 2 bases at V and 0 bases at J, with 8 bases between. Germline V gene lookup returns CDR1 MNHEY and CDR2 SMNVEV (reference sequence). The CDR3: CASSLSSSSYNEQFF. The CDR3 nucleotides read TGTGCCAGCAGTTTAAGTTCGAGCTCCTACAATGAGCAGTTCTTC.

On this clone: This specimen includes other DNA sequences encoding the same CDR3. The rearrangement joins TRBV4-2 to TRBJ2-7, with 11 nucleotides matching TRBD2. V was pared by 2 bases and J by 3 bases, with 3 bases of the junction left unmatched. This CDR3 comprises 15 residues. Germline assignment: CDR1 LGHNA and CDR2 YNFKEQ. The CDR3 loop is CASSQPTSGGYEQYF. CDR3 DNA sequence: TGTGCCAGCAGCCAACCAACTAGCGGGGGCTACGAGCAGTACTTC.

On this clone: Additional DNA sequences in this sample encode the identical CDR3. V is TRBV28 and J is TRBJ1-5, with D possibly being TRBD1 (5 bases). Trimming removed 2 bases from V and 6 bases from J, with 11 bases in between. Germline CDR1 reads MDHEN; CDR2 reads SYDVKM. The CDR3 sequence is 14 residues long. The CDR3 coding sequence is TGTGCCAGCAGTTTAGGGCAGGGAAGTCAGCCCCAGCATTTT. Translation gives CASSLGQGSQPQHF.

About this clone itself: No DNA is shown, since the ends of the CDR3 on it are uncertain; the CDR3 is the one TCRdb lists. The chain combines TRBV29-1 with TRBJ2-7. Germline V gives CDR1 SQVTM, CDR2 ANQGSEA. The CDR3 spans 12 residues, counting both ends. CDR3 amino acids: CSVGEGSYEQHF.

The chain combines TRBV9 with TRBJ2-3; TRBD2 aligns across 10 bases. Germline V gene lookup returns CDR1 SGDLS and CDR2 YYNGEE. V shed 4 bases and J 0 bases; nucleotides not matched to a gene: 2. The CDR3 has 15 residues. CDR3 region: CASSTSGASTDTQYF. CDR3 sequence (DNA): TGTGCCAGCAGCACTAGCGGGGCGAGCACAGATACGCAGTATTTT.

The chain recombines TRBV10-1 with TRBJ2-7, with TRBD2 matching 7 bases. The germline CDR1 and CDR2 sequences are WNHNN and SYGVQD (reference sequence). V lost 5 bases, J lost 3 bases, and 7 bases stayed unmatched. The CDR3 has 14 residues. The CDR3 sequence: CASSCAGANYEQYF. In DNA form, the CDR3 reads TGCGCCAGCAGTTGCGCGGGAGCGAACTACGAGCAGTACTTC.

This chain links TRBV19 with TRBJ2-7; 7 positions agree with TRBD1. CDR3 length equals 15 residues. Germline V gives CDR1 LNHDA, CDR2 SQIVND (reference sequence). The J segment lost 2 bases and the V segment lost 3 bases, leaving 7 bases of the junction unmatched. CDR3 amino acids: CASSIGQAPAYEQYF. The CDR3 DNA reads as TGTGCCAGTAGTATCGGACAGGCCCCAGCCTACGAGCAGTACTTC.

The chain employs TRBV10-1 and TRBJ2-3, with D maybe TRBD2 (6 bases). This CDR3 has 17 amino acids. Germline values: CDR1 WNHNN, CDR2 SYGVQD (reference sequence). V was pared by 0 bases and J by 2 bases, with 15 bases between. The CDR3 is CASSESFVSGYTDTQYF. CDR3 DNA sequence: TGCGCCAGCAGTGAGTCTTTCGTTAGCGGATACACAGATACGCAGTATTTT.

The rearrangement uses TRBV7-6 and TRBJ2-1; possibly TRBD2 for D (5 bases). Per germline, CDR1 SGHVS and CDR2 FNYEAQ. CDR3 length: 15 amino acids. Trimming took off 4 bases at V and 2 bases at J, with 12 bases between the two ends. CDR3 nucleotides: TGTGCCAGCAGCTCCGGACTTGGGACCTACAATGAGCAGTTCTTC. This encodes CASSSGLGTYNEQFF.

V is TRBV5-1 and J is TRBJ2-5; the match to TRBD2 covers 8 bases. Losses at the gene ends were 0 bases for V and 4 bases for J; bases not matched to a gene: 8. Germline CDR1 SGHRS, CDR2 YFSETQ. The CDR3 covers 16 residues. This CDR3 is CASSLALGLAGETQYF. CDR3 sequence (DNA): TGCGCCAGCAGCTTGGCCCTCGGACTAGCTGGAGAGACCCAGTACTTC.

This clone appeared a few times. The chain couples TRBV10-3 to TRBJ1-1; TRBD1 might be the D (6 bases). Germline V gives CDR1 ENHRY, CDR2 SYGVKD. V shed 6 bases and J shed 0 bases, with 8 bases lying between them. CDR3 length: 13 amino acids. CDR3 bases: TGTGCCATCAGCTCAGGGGTGAACACTGAAGCTTTCTTT. Amino acids: CAISSGVNTEAFF.

This rearrangement joins TRBV6-1 to TRBJ1-3; D may be TRBD1 (5 bases). The CDR3 runs to 14 residues. Germline V gene sequence: CDR1 MNHNS, CDR2 SASEGT. V lost 11 bases and J lost 2, with 16 bases in between. CDR3 in amino acids: CALKLDSTGNTIYF. In DNA, the CDR3 is TGTGCCCTCAAGCTTGACAGCACTGGAAACACCATATATTTT.

The gene calls are TRBV11-2 and TRBJ2-2, with no clear D. The CDR3 has 13 amino acids. Germline V gene lookup returns CDR1 SGHAT and CDR2 FQNNGV. Trimming took 5 bases from V and 6 from J, leaving 10 bases between them. Here the CDR3 reads CASSIYASGELFF. The DNA for the CDR3 is TGTGCCAGCAGCATCTACGCCTCCGGGGAGCTGTTTTTT.

The V and J genes are TRBV21-1 and TRBJ1-5; TRBD1 was called by the table and not checked on the DNA. TRBV21-1 is tagged as a pseudogene. This CDR3 is built from 17 residues. Written as DNA, the CDR3 is TGTGCCAGCAGTTCTTGCCCAACCAGGGGGGCCTGTCAGCCCCAGCATTTT. Residues: CASSSCPTRGACQPQHF.

In this sample, this clone turned up once. This chain links TRBV7-9 with TRBJ2-4; TRBD2 matches 14 bases. Germline loops: CDR1 SEHNR, CDR2 FQNEAQ (reference sequence). The trim removed 5 bases at V and 6 bases at J, leaving 15 bases unmatched. This CDR3 spans 19 amino acids. The DNA of the CDR3 is TGTGCCAGCAGCCACACCCCCGGGACTAGCGGGAGACAGGGAAACATTCAGTACTTC. Protein sequence: CASSHTPGTSGRQGNIQYF.

The chain recombines TRBV14 with TRBJ2-7, with 8 bases matching TRBD1. Germline V lookup: CDR1 SGHDN, CDR2 FVKESK. With V trimmed by 2 bases and J by 5 bases, 2 bases remained unmatched. This CDR3 is 13 amino acids long. The CDR3 loop is CASSQLTGDEQYF. CDR3 DNA: TGTGCCAGCAGCCAACTGACAGGGGACGAGCAGTACTTC.

This chain uses TRBV9 with TRBJ2-3; no clear D gene. CDR1 is SGDLS, CDR2 YYNGEE, per germline. Trimming removed 3 bases at V and 4 bases at J, with 12 bases between. The CDR3 consists of 14 residues. The CDR3 coding sequence is TGTGCCAGCAGCGGGTCCCCCCGGCCAGATACGCAGTATTTT. Translated: CASSGSPRPDTQYF.

The CDR3: CASSQDRWAGRYSNYGYTF. The DNA of the CDR3 is TGCGCCAGCAGCCAAGATCGATGGGCAGGGAGATACTCTAACTATGGCTACACCTTC. V and J are TRBV4-3 and TRBJ1-2, with D perhaps matching TRBD1 (5 bases). V lost 0 bases and J lost 0, with 20 bases in between. This CDR3 is built from 19 residues. Germline V lookup: CDR1 LGHNA, CDR2 YSLEER.

This clone was detected only once. V usage is TRBV9 and J usage is TRBJ2-2; D may match TRBD1 or TRBD2 (5 bases each). Germline assignment: CDR1 SGDLS and CDR2 YYNGEE. Trimming removed 3 bases from V and 6 bases from J, with 12 bases in between. The CDR3 has 14 residues. The CDR3 region is CASSEERGAGELFF. DNA for the CDR3: TGTGCCAGCAGCGAGGAGAGGGGCGCCGGGGAGCTGTTTTTT. Variable domain in full (rest from reference TRBV9 and TRBJ2-2): DSGVTQTPKHLITATGQRVTLRCSPRSGDLSVYWYQQSLDQGLQFLIQYYNGEERAKGNILERFSAQQFPDLHSELNLSSLELGDSALYFCASSEERGAGELFFGEGSRLTVL.

The V and J genes are TRBV7-9 and TRBJ2-1; D possibly corresponds to TRBD2 (6 bases). This CDR3 is built from 12 residues. Trimming stripped 4 bases from V and 7 bases from J, with 8 bases between. The germline V gene encodes CDR1 SEHNR and CDR2 FQNEAQ (reference sequence). The CDR3 sequence is CASSWRGNEQFF. The CDR3 nucleotides are TGTGCCAGCAGCTGGAGGGGTAATGAGCAGTTCTTC.

The chain joins TRBV9 to TRBJ2-4; a weak D match, TRBD2 (6 bases). V lost 0 bases to trimming and J lost 1 base, with 20 bases between them. Germline CDR1 reads SGDLS; CDR2 reads YYNGEE. The CDR3 contains 19 residues. This chain's CDR3 is CASSVEGGMGREAKNIQYF. The CDR3 DNA sequence: TGTGCCAGCAGCGTAGAGGGCGGGATGGGCAGGGAGGCCAAAAACATTCAGTACTTC.

The chain is built from TRBV7-2 and TRBJ2-3; 9 positions match TRBD2. J gave up 9 bases and V 4 bases, and 20 bases lay outside the gene matches. Germline loops: CDR1 SGHTA, CDR2 FQGNSA. This CDR3 region has 18 residues. The CDR3 sequence: CASSSRGETSGGLRTQYF. For the CDR3, the DNA is TGTGCCAGCAGCTCCAGGGGGGAGACTAGCGGAGGGCTCAGGACGCAGTATTTT.

The V and J genes are TRBV4-2 and TRBJ2-3; D is unclear. The V gene lost 0 bases and the J gene lost 4 bases, with 8 bases spanning the gap. The CDR3 extends over 14 amino acids. From germline, CDR1 is LGHNA and CDR2 YNFKEQ. The CDR3 sequence is CASSQEVRADTQYF. The CDR3 DNA is TGTGCCAGCAGCCAAGAAGTCCGCGCAGATACGCAGTATTTT.

For this clone: Other DNA sequences from this sample encode an identical CDR3 as well. The chain combines TRBV5-1 with TRBJ2-7; 10 bases map to TRBD1. This CDR3 comprises 14 residues. Germline lookup yields CDR1 SGHRS and CDR2 YFSETQ. The V segment lost 3 bases and the J segment 2 bases; nucleotides outside the gene matches: 2. CDR3 loop: CASSYGQGAYEQYF. DNA for the CDR3: TGCGCCAGCAGCTACGGACAGGGGGCCTACGAGCAGTACTTC.

In the case of this clone: The sample holds other DNA sequences that translate to the same CDR3. The rearrangement uses TRBV6-1 and TRBJ1-1; D is uncertain. Germline CDR1 MNHNS, CDR2 SASEGT. Deletions cut 3 bases from V and 3 bases from J, with 8 bases between. The CDR3 contains 13 residues. The CDR3 DNA follows: TGTGCCAGCAGTGACGGCCGATACACTGAAGCTTTCTTT. The encoded protein is CASSDGRYTEAFF.

This clone was detected once. The chain combines TRBV10-3 with TRBJ2-1; 8 bases align to TRBD2. The CDR3 spans 16 residues. J was trimmed by 9 bases and V by 5 bases; bases with no gene match: 15. Germline-derived CDR1 and CDR2 are ENHRY and SYGVKD. CDR3 loop: CAISRVSGRDAGEQFF. CDR3 DNA: TGTGCCATCAGTAGGGTCAGCGGGAGAGATGCAGGTGAGCAGTTCTTC.